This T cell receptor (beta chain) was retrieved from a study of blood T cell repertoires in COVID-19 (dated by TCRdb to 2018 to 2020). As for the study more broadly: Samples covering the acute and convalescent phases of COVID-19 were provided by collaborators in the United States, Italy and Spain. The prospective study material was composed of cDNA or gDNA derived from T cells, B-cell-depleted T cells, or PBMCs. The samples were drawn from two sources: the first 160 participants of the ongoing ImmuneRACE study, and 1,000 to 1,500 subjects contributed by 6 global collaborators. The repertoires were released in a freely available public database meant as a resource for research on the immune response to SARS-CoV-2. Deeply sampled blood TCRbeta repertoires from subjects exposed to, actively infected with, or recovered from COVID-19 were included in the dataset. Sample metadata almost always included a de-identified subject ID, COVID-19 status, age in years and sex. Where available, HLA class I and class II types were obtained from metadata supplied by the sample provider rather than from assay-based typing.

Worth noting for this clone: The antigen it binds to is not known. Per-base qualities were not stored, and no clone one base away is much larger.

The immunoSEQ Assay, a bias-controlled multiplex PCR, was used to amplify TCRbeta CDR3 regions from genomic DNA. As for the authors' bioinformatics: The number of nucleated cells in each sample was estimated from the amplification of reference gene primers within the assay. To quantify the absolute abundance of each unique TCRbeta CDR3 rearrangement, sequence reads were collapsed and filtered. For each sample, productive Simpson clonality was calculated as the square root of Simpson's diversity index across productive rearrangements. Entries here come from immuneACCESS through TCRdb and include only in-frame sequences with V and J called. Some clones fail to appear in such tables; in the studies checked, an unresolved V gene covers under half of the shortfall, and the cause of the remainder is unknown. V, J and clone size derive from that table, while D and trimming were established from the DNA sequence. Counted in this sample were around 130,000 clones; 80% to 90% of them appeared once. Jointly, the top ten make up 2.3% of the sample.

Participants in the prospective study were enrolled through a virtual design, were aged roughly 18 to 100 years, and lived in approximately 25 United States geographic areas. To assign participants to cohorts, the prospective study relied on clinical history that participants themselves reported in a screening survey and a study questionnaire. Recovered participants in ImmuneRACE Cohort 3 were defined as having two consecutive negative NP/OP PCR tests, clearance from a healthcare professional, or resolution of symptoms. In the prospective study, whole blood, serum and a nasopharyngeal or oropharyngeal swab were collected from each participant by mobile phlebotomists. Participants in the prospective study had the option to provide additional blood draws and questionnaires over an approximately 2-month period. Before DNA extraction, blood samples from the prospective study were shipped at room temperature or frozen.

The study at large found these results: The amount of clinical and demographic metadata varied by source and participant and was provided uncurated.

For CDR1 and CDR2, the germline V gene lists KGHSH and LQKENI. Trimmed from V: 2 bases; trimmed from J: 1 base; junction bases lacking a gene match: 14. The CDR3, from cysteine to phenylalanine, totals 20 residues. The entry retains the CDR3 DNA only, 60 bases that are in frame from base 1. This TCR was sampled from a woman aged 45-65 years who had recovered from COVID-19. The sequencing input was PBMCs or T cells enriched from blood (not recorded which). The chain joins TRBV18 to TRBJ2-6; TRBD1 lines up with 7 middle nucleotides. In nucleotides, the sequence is TGTGCCAGCTCACCAAACCTTCCGGGACAGCTCGTTTCTGGGGCCAACGTCCTGACTTTC. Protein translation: CASSPNLPGQLVSGANVLTF.